This TCR beta chain was profiled in a study of blood T cell repertoires in COVID-19 (dated by TCRdb to about 2020). The study in broad terms: The collaborator samples originated in the United States, Italy and Spain and spanned the acute and convalescent phases of COVID-19. The samples were drawn from the first 160 participants of the ongoing ImmuneRACE study and from 1,254 subjects provided by 6 global collaborators. Deeply sampled blood TCRbeta repertoires from subjects exposed to, actively infected with, or recovered from COVID-19 were included in the dataset. Where available, HLA class I and class II types were taken from metadata supplied by the sample provider and were not determined by assay-based typing. The sample metadata nearly always contained a de-identified subject ID, COVID-19 status, age in years and sex. The prospective study material was composed of cDNA or gDNA derived from T cells, B-cell-depleted T cells, or PBMCs. The repertoires were released in a freely available public database intended as a resource for research on the immune response to SARS-CoV-2. What the authors observed across the whole study: Clinical and demographic metadata were provided uncurated, with the amount varying by source and participant.

TCRbeta CDR3 regions were amplified from genomic DNA using the immunoSEQ Assay, a bias-controlled multiplex PCR. Regarding the original processing steps: The number of nucleated cells in each sample was estimated by amplification of reference gene primers within the assay. To quantify the absolute abundance of each unique TCRbeta CDR3 rearrangement, sequence reads were collapsed and filtered. Productive Simpson clonality was computed per sample as the square root of Simpson's diversity index over productive rearrangements. TCRdb provides this immuneACCESS table in a form limited to in-frame rearrangements. Some clones are lacking; in checked studies, under half of them reflect an unresolved V gene, and why the rest are absent is not known. V and J calls and clone size come straight from that table; D and trimming were deduced from the DNA. The sample records around 150,000 clones, 93% of which are singletons. The top ten hold roughly 2.1% of the sample.

Remarks on this clone: The clone's antigen remains unknown. No base quality values were provided; no much bigger clone lies one nucleotide off.

V lost 0 bases and J lost 2 bases; the stretch between them is 12 bases long. From the cysteine up to the phenylalanine, the CDR3 has a length of 15 residues. The only DNA kept is the CDR3, 45 bases in frame from the first base. In the germline V gene, CDR1 corresponds to SGDLS and CDR2 to YYNGEE. One collaborating source in Seattle enrolled patients while the patients were actively infected and followed the patients over time throughout the course of disease. Each collaborating institution followed its own protocols to collect whole blood in K2EDTA tubes. Collaborator samples were shipped for TCRbeta analysis as frozen whole blood, isolated PBMCs, or DNA extracted from either sample type.

Recombination joined TRBV9 with TRBJ2-7; a tentative D call is TRBD2 (5 bases match). The source of this sequence is a woman aged 55-69 years with COVID-19, enrolled during active disease. The sample consisted of peripheral blood. In nucleotides, the sequence is TGTGCCAGCAGCGTAGGGCTAGCTGCAACCTACGAGCAGTACTTC. This encodes CASSVGLAATYEQYF.